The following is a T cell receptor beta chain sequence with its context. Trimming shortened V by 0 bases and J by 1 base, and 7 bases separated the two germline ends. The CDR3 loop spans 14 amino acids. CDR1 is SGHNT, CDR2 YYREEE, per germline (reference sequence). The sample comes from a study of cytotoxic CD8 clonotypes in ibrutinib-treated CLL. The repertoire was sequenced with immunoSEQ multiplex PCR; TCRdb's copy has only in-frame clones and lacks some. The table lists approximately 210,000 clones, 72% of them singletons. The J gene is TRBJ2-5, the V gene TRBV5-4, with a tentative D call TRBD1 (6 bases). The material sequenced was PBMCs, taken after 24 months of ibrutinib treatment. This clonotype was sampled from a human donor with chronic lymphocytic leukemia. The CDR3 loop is CASSLGDTQETQYF. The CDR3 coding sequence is TGTGCCAGCAGCTTGGGGGACACCCAAGAGACCCAGTACTTC.